This paragraph reports one T cell receptor beta chain. This sample is drawn from a study of T cell responses to AZD1222 COVID-19 vaccine. Generated by immunoSEQ multiplex PCR, the TCRdb table keeps only in-frame clones and is missing some. The sample has about 180,000 clones, 88% seen once. The CDR3 runs to 14 residues. The V segment lost 5 bases and the J segment 0 bases; nucleotides outside the gene matches: 3. Germline values: CDR1 SNHLY, CDR2 FYNNEI. This material consisted of peripheral blood, taken on day 0 of AZD1222 vaccination. The chain recombines TRBV2 with TRBJ1-2, with TRBD1 matching over 7 bases. This receptor was identified in an adult in good health. The CDR3 DNA follows: TGTGCCAGCAGTCCCGGGACAGCTAACTATGGCTACACCTTC. Protein: CASSPGTANYGYTF.